This TCR beta chain was captured in a study of blood T cell repertoires in COVID-19. Study-level background: Samples came from the United States, Italy and Spain, spanning acute and convalescent COVID-19. The cDNA or gDNA used as material had been derived from T cells, B-cell-depleted T cells, or PBMCs.

Study processing details: For nucleated cells, counts were estimated from reference gene primer amplification. TCRdb's table, derived via immunoSEQ multiplex PCR, lists solely in-frame clones and lacks some. V and J calls plus clone size are reproduced from that table; the DNA served to infer D and trimming. Here the sample spans tens of thousands of clones, around three quarters being singletons. This clone has a handful of counts. In germline, CDR1 is LNHDA, CDR2 SQIVND (reference sequence). The CDR3 consists of 14 residues. The V end was cut by 4 bases, the J end by 0 bases, with 9 bases between. The material sequenced was peripheral blood. This TCR derives from a man between 70 and 80 years old with acute or convalescent COVID-19. J is TRBJ2-5 and V is TRBV19; unclear D gene. CDR3 residues: CASSTGTDQETQYF. CDR3 sequence (DNA): TGTGCCAGTAGTACGGGTACTGACCAAGAGACCCAGTACTTC. Looking up the rest from reference TRBV19 and TRBJ2-5 gives the full variable domain: DGGITQSPKYLFRKEGQNVTLSCEQNLNHDAMYWYRQDPGQGLRLIYYSQIVNDFQKGDIAEGYSVSREKKESFPLTVTSAQKNPTAFYLCASSTGTDQETQYFGPGTRLLVL.